This T cell receptor (beta chain) was recovered during a study of T cells expressing NK-cell markers. Study information: CD3+CD56+NKG2C+, CD3+CD56+NKG2C- and CD3+CD56-NKG2C+ T cells, once sorted, supplied the TCR beta repertoires.

Following a re-call of the 5' RACE reads, TCRdb has one entry per CDR3 protein and lacks DNA. This repertoire comprises some 450,000 distinct CDR3 sequences; its ten largest clones make up under 7.5%. Sequenced input: blood T cells: a sorted CD56 or NKG2C T cell subset, CD4+ or CD8+ T cells, or bulk PBMC T cells (not recorded which). This clonotype originated in a woman aged 18 to 75 in good health.

The CDR3 reads CASSERGRSETQYF. The V gene is TRBV6-1, the J gene TRBJ2-5; TCRdb outputs TRBD2, but without DNA this stays unchecked. The CDR3 spans 14 residues. The germline gives CDR1 MNHNS, CDR2 SASEGT.